This T cell receptor beta chain was recovered during a study of PD-1 blockade in classical Hodgkin lymphoma. Overall study context: On a schedule of every 2 weeks, patients received nivolumab 3 mg/kg intravenously. The study, taken as a whole, reports: According to reports, newly diagnosed patients had lower baseline TCR diversity than healthy donors, and relapsed/refractory patients had lower baseline TCR diversity still. Diversity in CD4+ TCRs, unlike that measured in CD8+ TCRs, had risen significantly by C4D1.

Time point here: cycle 4 day 1 (C4D1), after 6 weeks of nivolumab. Every one of the patients relapsed after autologous stem cell transplantation (brentuximab vedotin exposure was variable). Germline CDR1 SEHNR, CDR2 FQNEAQ (reference sequence). The V and J ends lost 1 base and 7 bases respectively, with 2 bases between them. The CDR3 is 11 amino acids. Assay: immunoSEQ multiplex PCR; the TCRdb copy retains only in-frame clones and omits some. The sample yields roughly 30,000 clones, around 82% seen once. This clone was seen more than once but under ten times. Its antigen is unidentified. This clonotype originated in a human donor with classical Hodgkin lymphoma. Specimen: peripheral blood mononuclear cells (PBMCs), collected before the fourth cycle of nivolumab. J is TRBJ2-1 and V is TRBV7-9; D ambiguous. The CDR3 nucleotides read TGTGCCAGCAGCTTAGGGAATGAGCAGTTCTTC. This translates into CASSLGNEQFF.